The next 11 T cell receptor beta chains were all read from a single sample in a study of blood T cell repertoires in COVID-19. Sequencing was performed with immunoSEQ multiplex PCR; in TCRdb, only in-frame clones are kept and a portion is missing. The profile covers 80,000 to 95,000 clones, with roughly 87% appearing a single time and around 3% taken by the ten largest. The material sequenced was peripheral blood. All receptors derive from a woman aged 50 to 60 with active or convalescent COVID-19.

The chain has TRBV28 and TRBJ1-1, with 9 bases aligning to TRBD1. Germline trimming cut 10 bases from V and 4 bases from J; bases unmatched to any gene: 13. Germline V gene data show CDR1 as MDHEN and CDR2 as SYDVKM. The CDR3 is 15 amino acids. CDR3 amino acids: CAIKAGTGSSTEAFF. The CDR3 DNA sequence: TGTGCCATCAAAGCCGGGACAGGGAGTTCCACTGAAGCTTTCTTT.

The gene calls are TRBV20-1 and TRBJ2-7; no clear D. The CDR3 consists of 11 residues. Trimming removed 7 bases at V and 0 bases at J, with 7 bases between. From germline, CDR1 is DFQATT and CDR2 SNEGSKA (reference sequence). The CDR3 sequence is CSGELSYEQYF. The CDR3 DNA follows: TGCAGTGGTGAGCTCTCCTACGAGCAGTACTTC.

The V and J genes are TRBV21-1 and TRBJ2-5; TRBD2, the D gene given by the table, was not confirmed from the DNA. TRBV21-1 is labeled a pseudogene. This CDR3 has 15 residues. CDR3 region: CASSKGPSTMVAQYF. The CDR3 region has the DNA TGTGCCAGCAGCAAAGGCCCTAGCACGATGGTGGCCCAGTACTTC.

The chain couples TRBV21-1 to TRBJ2-1; the D call TRBD1 from the table was never checked on the DNA. TRBV21-1 is a pseudogene. The CDR3 sequence is 16 residues long. CDR3 in DNA: TGTGCCAGCAGCAACCCTGGGGGCCGGTCCTACAATGAGCAGTTCTTC. Its translation is CASSNPGGRSYNEQFF.

V gene TRBV7-8 combines with J gene TRBJ2-2; 11 nucleotides agree with TRBD2. With V trimmed by 1 base and J by 2 bases, 6 bases remained unmatched. There are 18 residues in the CDR3. Germline CDR1 and CDR2: SGHVS and FQNEAQ. The CDR3 DNA is TGTGCCAGCAGCTTAGGGTCTCTAGCGGGGGGCAACACCGGGGAGCTGTTTTTT. Translation: CASSLGSLAGGNTGELFF.

V is TRBV14 and J is TRBJ2-5; a weak D match, TRBD2 (5 bases). The CDR3 totals 16 residues. CDR1 is SGHDN and CDR2 is FVKESK in the germline V gene. The ends were cut back, 1 base at V and 4 bases at J, with 16 bases in the middle. The CDR3 loop reads CASSQALDFQLETQYF. The CDR3 coding sequence is TGTGCCAGCAGCCAAGCTTTGGACTTCCAGTTAGAGACCCAGTACTTC.

The chain employs TRBV10-2 and TRBJ1-1; tentative D call: TRBD1 (6 bases). The CDR3 consists of 14 residues. Germline V gene sequence: CDR1 WSHSY, CDR2 SAAADI. The germline V and J ends were trimmed by 3 bases and 11 bases, with 19 bases remaining between them. The CDR3 loop is CASSEWQGFKGAFF. As DNA, the CDR3 is TGCGCCAGCAGTGAATGGCAGGGGTTTAAGGGGGCTTTCTTT.

The chain carries TRBV6-4 and TRBJ1-2; a possible D gene is TRBD1 (6 bases). The germline V gene encodes CDR1 MRHNA and CDR2 SNTAGT. The V and J ends lost 6 bases and 1 base respectively, with 27 bases between them. The CDR3 is made up of 19 amino acids. The CDR3 DNA follows: TGTGCCAGCAGACCGAAACCTTCGCCGCAGGGGCCCTTTAACTATGGCTACACCTTC. This gives the protein CASRPKPSPQGPFNYGYTF.

This clone has just a few counts. V usage is TRBV6-5 and J usage is TRBJ1-1, with D perhaps TRBD1 (5 bases). The CDR3 has 15 residues. Germline V gene data show CDR1 as MNHEY and CDR2 as SVGAGI. The V end was cut by 8 bases, the J end by 4 bases, with 20 bases between. This CDR3 reads CASWRRGPNPTEAFF. The CDR3 nucleotides read TGTGCCAGCTGGCGGAGGGGTCCGAATCCCACTGAAGCTTTCTTT.

The chain links TRBV2 to TRBJ2-7, with 9 bases aligning to TRBD2. The trim removed 2 bases at V and 4 bases at J, leaving 3 bases unmatched. Germline V gene sequence: CDR1 SNHLY, CDR2 FYNNEI. The CDR3 spans 14 residues. CDR3 DNA sequence: TGTGCCAGCAGTGAACTAGCGGGGAATTACGAGCAGTACTTC. It specifies CASSELAGNYEQYF.

V and J are TRBV27 and TRBJ2-7, with TRBD1 as a possible D gene (6 bases). The CDR3 spans 15 residues. CDR1 is MNHEY, CDR2 SMNVEV, per germline (reference sequence). Between the trimmed V and J ends, which lost 2 bases and 3 bases, there was a span of 14 bases. The CDR3 loop reads CASSLTGPSSYEQYF. CDR3 coding DNA: TGTGCCAGCAGTTTAACAGGGCCCTCAAGCTACGAGCAGTACTTC.